This TCR beta chain was documented in a study of response to subunit inactivated influenza vaccine. MiXCR, applied by TCRdb to the RT-PCR reads, yields one record per CDR3 protein. The profile shows approximately 530,000 distinct CDR3 sequences, approximately 7.1% of them singletons. This clonotype was picked up a small number of times. The antigen remains undetermined. Points from the study as a whole: The authors suggested that few new T cells are recruited per seasonal influenza vaccination.

Germline-derived CDR1 and CDR2 are DFQATT and SNEGSKA (reference sequence). The CDR3 has 11 amino acids. V lost 5 bases and J 4 bases, leaving 7 bases between the germline ends. The rearrangement joins TRBV20-1 to TRBJ2-3, with a tentative D call TRBD2 (6 bases). The material was PBMCs from blood, obtained about 24 months after vaccination. This clonotype was sampled from a man aged 50 to 69 who received an inactivated influenza vaccine. CDR3: CSARLADTQYF. The CDR3 DNA follows: TGCAGTGCTCGACTAGCAGATACGCAGTATTTT.